A single sample gave rise to the 2 T cell receptor beta chains below, sequenced in a study of blood T cell repertoires in COVID-19. Clones were sequenced by immunoSEQ multiplex PCR, and TCRdb holds only the in-frame ones, with some missing. The sample includes some 210,000 clones, roughly 81% seen only once; the top ten take around 7.3%. Sequenced: peripheral blood. The receptors were gathered from a woman between 45 and 65 years old with active or convalescent COVID-19.

This clone was observed a handful of times. The rearrangement uses TRBV24-1 and TRBJ2-3, with TRBD2 matching over 10 bases. This CDR3 has 16 amino acids. Per the germline V gene, CDR1 is KGHDR and CDR2 is SFDVKD. The junction had 6 bases not matched to a gene; V was cut back by 4 bases and J by 3 bases. The CDR3 bases are TGTGCCACCAGTGACCCAGCGGGGGGGTCAACAGATACGCAGTATTTT. This codes for CATSDPAGGSTDTQYF.

This chain joins TRBV5-1 and TRBJ2-1; TRBD2 matches 8 bases. J gave up 5 bases and V 8 bases, and 9 bases lay outside the gene matches. Per germline, CDR1 SGHRS and CDR2 YFSETQ. The CDR3 sequence is 14 residues long. The CDR3 spells CASKLAEQNNEQFF. The CDR3 DNA reads TGCGCCAGTAAACTAGCGGAGCAAAACAATGAGCAGTTCTTC.